The 8 T cell receptor beta chains given below trace back to one sample, sequenced in a study of T cell clonality in common variable immunodeficiency. Using immunoSEQ multiplex PCR, the repertoire was profiled, and TCRdb retains in-frame clones only, with some absent. Altogether tens of thousands of clones were found in the sample, and no singletons occur. Sequenced sample: peripheral blood mononuclear cells. The receptors derive from a person aged 18 to 70 in good health.

On this clone itself: With the read ending 3 residues before the CDR3 end, the germline J gene is used to fill in that end. V and J are TRBV11-2 and TRBJ1-2, with 10 bases aligning to TRBD1. V was pared by 6 bases and J by 7 bases, with 5 bases of the junction left unmatched. The CDR3 is 13 residues long. The V gene's germline CDR1 is SGHAT and CDR2 FQNNGV. CDR3 bases read: TGTGCCAGCAGTCGGGGACAGGGGTTTGGC. Its protein is CASSRGQGFG. The whole CDR3 protein reads CASSRGQGFGYTF.

Only a few counts were recorded for this clone. The CDR3 is cut off 3 residues early in the read; its end comes from the germline J gene. The chain combines TRBV7-8 with TRBJ1-4; D is unclear. V dropped 4 bases and J dropped 6 bases, with 3 bases sitting between them. CDR1 SGHVS and CDR2 FQNEAQ come from the germline V gene. The CDR3 is made up of 11 amino acids. CDR3 residues: CASSSDEKLFF. The covered CDR3 bases are TGTGCCAGCAGCTCGGATGAAAAA.

This clone showed up many times. The CDR3 end falls 3 residues outside the read, so it is completed with the germline J gene. The chain carries TRBV2 and TRBJ2-3; possible D gene TRBD2, 6 bases. Trimming pared 2 bases from V and 5 bases from J, leaving 14 bases between. Germline CDR1 is SNHLY and CDR2 is FYNNEI. The length of the CDR3 is 15 residues. The CDR3 spells CASSEQGGGIDTQYF. The part of the CDR3 DNA that was read is TGTGCCAGCAGTGAACAGGGCGGAGGGATAGATACG.

This clone was counted many times. The CDR3 here is CASREEGAREKLFF. The part of the CDR3 DNA that was read is TGTGCCAGCAGGGAGGAGGGGGCGCGCGAAAAA. This chain links TRBV2 with TRBJ1-4; 7 positions match TRBD1. Read coverage stops 3 residues before the CDR3 terminus; the germline J gene supplies the remainder. The length of the CDR3 is 14 residues. The V segment lost 6 bases and the J segment 8 bases; nucleotides outside the gene matches: 9. The germline gives CDR1 SNHLY, CDR2 FYNNEI.

There are many counts of this clone. With the read ending 3 residues before the CDR3 end, the germline J gene is used to fill in that end. The rearrangement uses TRBV20-1 and TRBJ2-7; perhaps TRBD2 as D (6 bases). The V end lost 0 bases, the J end lost 4 bases, and 16 bases lay between the germline ends. Germline CDR1 DFQATT, CDR2 SNEGSKA (reference sequence). The CDR3 has 15 residues. The CDR3 bases that were read are TGCAGTGCTAGAGATCTAAGCGTAGCGGATTACGAG. The encoded protein is CSARDLSVADYE. The entire CDR3 protein reads CSARDLSVADYEQYF.

This clone was counted at least ten times. The read falls 3 residues short of the CDR3 end, and the missing part is taken from the germline J gene. The V call is TRBV28, the J call TRBJ1-1, with TRBD1 matching over 10 bases. Germline loops: CDR1 MDHEN, CDR2 SYDVKM. Unmatched junction bases numbered 5, after V lost 3 bases and J lost 4 bases. This CDR3 region has 15 residues. Partial CDR3 DNA: TGTGCCAGCAGTTTCTCGGACAGGGGGGGCACTGAA. This codes for CASSFSDRGGTE. The full CDR3 sequence reads CASSFSDRGGTEAFF.

This clone was observed many times. The read finishes 3 residues shy of the CDR3 end, and the germline J gene is used to complete it. The chain couples TRBV19 to TRBJ1-1; tentatively, D is TRBD1 (6 bases). V was pared by 3 bases and J by 5 bases, with 10 bases between. Looked up from germline, CDR1 is LNHDA and CDR2 is SQIVND (reference sequence). The CDR3 has 13 amino acids. The sequenced CDR3 bases are TGTGCCAGTAGTATTACAGGGCGGACTGAA. It translates to CASSITGRTE. The full CDR3 protein is CASSITGRTEAFF. The whole variable domain, filled in from reference TRBV19 and TRBJ1-1, reads DGGITQSPKYLFRKEGQNVTLSCEQNLNHDAMYWYRQDPGQGLRLIYYSQIVNDFQKGDIAEGYSVSREKKESFPLTVTSAQKNPTAFYLCASSITGRTEAFFGQGTRLTVV.

This clone was picked up many times. The missing CDR3 end, 3 residues past where the read stops, is filled in from the germline J gene. This sequence joins TRBV19 and TRBJ1-1, with D possibly being TRBD1 (5 bases). V lost 3 bases, J lost 5 bases, and 7 bases lay in between. CDR1 LNHDA and CDR2 SQIVND come from the germline V gene (reference sequence). CDR3 length equals 12 residues. CDR3 region: CASSMGGTEAFF. Partial CDR3 DNA: TGTGCCAGTAGTATGGGGGGGACTGAA.